Shown below are 32 T cell receptor beta chains from a single sample sequenced in a study of T cell changes during pregnancy in multiple sclerosis. Using immunoSEQ multiplex PCR, the repertoire was profiled, and TCRdb retains in-frame clones only, with some absent. The data hold roughly 84,000 clones, with about 94% observed a single time. Sequenced here: peripheral blood, sampled in the third trimester of pregnancy. The receptors stem from a female donor in good health, enrolled as a control in a pregnancy study.

The V and J genes are TRBV6-1 and TRBJ1-4; D gene ambiguous. This CDR3 contains 14 residues. Trimming left V 6 bases short and J 3 bases short, with 11 bases between. Germline V gene lookup returns CDR1 MNHNS and CDR2 SASEGT. CDR3 coding DNA: TGTGCCAGCAGGGCCGGTAGCTCTAATGAAAAACTGTTTTTT. As protein: CASRAGSSNEKLFF.

This chain links TRBV7-7 with TRBJ2-2, with D possibly being TRBD1 (6 bases). Germline V lookup: CDR1 SSHAT, CDR2 FNYEAQ (reference sequence). Deletions cut 2 bases from V and 0 bases from J, with 16 bases between. The CDR3 contains 18 residues. The CDR3 spells CASSLTGSSRPNTGELFF. DNA for the CDR3: TGTGCCAGCAGCTTAACAGGGTCGAGTCGCCCGAACACCGGGGAGCTGTTTTTT.

This rearrangement joins TRBV5-1 to TRBJ1-5; 8 bases line up with TRBD1. Germline-derived CDR1 and CDR2 are SGHRS and YFSETQ. This CDR3 contains 18 residues. J gave up 1 base and V 2 bases, and 11 bases lay outside the gene matches. CDR3 nucleotides: TGCGCCAGCAGCTTTTGCCGGGACAGGTTCATAAGCAATCAGCCCCAGCATTTT. As protein: CASSFCRDRFISNQPQHF.

This clone was detected only once. The chain has TRBV4-1 and TRBJ1-1, with unresolved D. V dropped 1 base and J dropped 3 bases, with 12 bases sitting between them. Germline V gives CDR1 MGHRA, CDR2 YSYEKL. This CDR3 region has 15 residues. CDR3 nucleotide sequence: TGCGCCAGCAGCCAAGGGTACGGGAGCGACACTGAAGCTTTCTTT. It yields the protein CASSQGYGSDTEAFF.

This chain links TRBV7-9 with TRBJ2-7; D might be TRBD2 (6 bases). The CDR3 consists of 17 residues. Trimming left V 5 bases short and J 5 bases short, with 25 bases between. Per the germline V gene, CDR1 is SEHNR and CDR2 is FQNEAQ (reference sequence). The CDR3 is CASSPRKFGRRENEQYF. The DNA for the CDR3 is TGTGCCAGCAGCCCCCGGAAGTTTGGCCGCCGGGAGAACGAGCAGTACTTC. The whole variable domain, remainder taken from reference TRBV7-9 and TRBJ2-7, is DTGVSQNPRHKITKRGQNVTFRCDPISEHNRLYWYRQTLGQGPEFLTYFQNEAQLEKSRLLSDRFSAERPKGSFSTLEIQRTEQGDSAMYLCASSPRKFGRRENEQYFGPGTRLTVT.

The chain has TRBV7-8 and TRBJ2-1; TRBD1 matches at 8 bases. The CDR3 is 14 amino acids. Germline assignment: CDR1 SGHVS and CDR2 FQNEAQ. Trimming at V came to 4 bases and at J to 6 bases, leaving 5 bases not matched to a gene. CDR3 in amino acids: CASSSMDRANEQFF. The CDR3 DNA follows: TGTGCCAGCAGCTCTATGGACAGGGCCAATGAGCAGTTCTTC. The full variable domain, in which reference TRBV7-8 and TRBJ2-1 provide the parts outside the CDR3, is GAGVSQSPRYKVAKRGQDVALRCDPISGHVSLFWYQQALGQGPEFLTYFQNEAQLDKSGLPSDRFFAERPEGSVSTLKIQRTQQEDSAVYLCASSSMDRANEQFFGPGTRLTVL.

J is TRBJ2-7 and V is TRBV1; the table assigns TRBD1, which was not confirmed against the DNA. TRBV1 is an annotated pseudogene. The CDR3 loop spans 15 amino acids. CDR3 DNA sequence: TGCACCAGCAGCCCGGGCCAGGGGGCGCCCCACGAGCAGTACTTC. Translating gives CTSSPGQGAPHEQYF.

The J gene is TRBJ2-4, the V gene TRBV2, with 7 bases aligning to TRBD1. The CDR3 has 15 amino acids. V shed 6 bases, J shed 0 bases, and the junction held 5 bases outside the gene matches. Germline loops: CDR1 SNHLY, CDR2 FYNNEI. Written as DNA, the CDR3 is TGTGCCAGCAGGGGACAGCGAATAGCCAAAAACATTCAGTACTTC. Residues: CASRGQRIAKNIQYF.

The chain employs TRBV7-9 and TRBJ2-1; 10 bases agree with TRBD2. This CDR3 spans 16 amino acids. J was trimmed by 5 bases and V by 5 bases; bases with no gene match: 9. Germline assignment: CDR1 SEHNR and CDR2 FQNEAQ (reference sequence). Here the CDR3 reads CASSRRSTSGDNEQFF. The CDR3 DNA sequence: TGTGCCAGCAGCCGCCGGAGTACTAGCGGGGACAATGAGCAGTTCTTC. Full variable domain (rest looked up from reference TRBV7-9 and TRBJ2-1): DTGVSQNPRHKITKRGQNVTFRCDPISEHNRLYWYRQTLGQGPEFLTYFQNEAQLEKSRLLSDRFSAERPKGSFSTLEIQRTEQGDSAMYLCASSRRSTSGDNEQFFGPGTRLTVL.

The J gene is TRBJ2-5, the V gene TRBV5-4; D might be TRBD1 or TRBD2, each matching 5 bases. Looked up from germline, CDR1 is SGHNT and CDR2 is YYREEE (reference sequence). Trimming took 4 bases from V and 2 from J, leaving 12 bases between them. The CDR3 totals 14 residues. In DNA form, the CDR3 reads TGTGCCAGCAGCCTGGGGGAGCGGCAAGAGACCCAGTACTTC. This codes for CASSLGERQETQYF.

The V call is TRBV5-1, the J call TRBJ2-3, with a weak D call TRBD2 (6 bases). Per germline, CDR1 SGHRS and CDR2 YFSETQ. V was pared by 4 bases and J by 4 bases, with 19 bases between. This CDR3 comprises 16 residues. The CDR3 DNA sequence: TGCGCCAGCAGCCGGGACTTCCCCTCTGGCGCAGATACGCAGTATTTT. This gives the protein CASSRDFPSGADTQYF.

This chain uses TRBV4-1 with TRBJ2-7, with D possibly matching TRBD1 (7 bases). The V end lost 0 bases, the J end lost 2 bases, and 23 bases lay between the germline ends. The CDR3 has 19 residues. In germline, CDR1 is MGHRA, CDR2 YSYEKL. The CDR3 DNA reads as TGCGCCAGCAGCCAAGACGGGCAGGGGGGCAAGCCGATGGCCTACGAGCAGTACTTC. Its translation: CASSQDGQGGKPMAYEQYF.

V gene TRBV27 combines with J gene TRBJ2-7, with 11 bases lining up with TRBD2. The CDR3 runs 18 residues. With 6 bases clipped from V and 0 bases from J, the junction kept 13 bases outside the gene matches. In germline, CDR1 is MNHEY, CDR2 SMNVEV (reference sequence). DNA of the CDR3: TGTGCCAGCAGACCAGTCTTAACTAGCGGGAGAGACTCCTACGAGCAGTACTTC. This translates into CASRPVLTSGRDSYEQYF.

The V gene is TRBV25-1, the J gene TRBJ2-7; TRBD1 aligns across 8 bases. V trimming: 3 bases; J trimming: 1 base; junction bases outside the gene matches: 8. Germline V lookup: CDR1 MGHDK, CDR2 SYGVNS. The CDR3 has 16 residues. The DNA for the CDR3 is TGTGCCAGCAGTGACCTCTCCGGGGACAGGTCCTACGAGCAGTACTTC. Translated: CASSDLSGDRSYEQYF.

The rearrangement links TRBV19 to TRBJ1-4; no reliable D call. Germline V gene sequence: CDR1 LNHDA, CDR2 SQIVND (reference sequence). The V and J ends lost 7 bases and 10 bases respectively, with 10 bases between them. This CDR3 spans 11 amino acids. CDR3 sequence: CASTNFGKLFF. The DNA for the CDR3 is TGTGCCAGTACCAACTTTGGAAAACTGTTTTTT. Drawing the rest from reference TRBV19 and TRBJ1-4, the complete variable domain is DGGITQSPKYLFRKEGQNVTLSCEQNLNHDAMYWYRQDPGQGLRLIYYSQIVNDFQKGDIAEGYSVSREKKESFPLTVTSAQKNPTAFYLCASTNFGKLFFGSGTQLSVL.

The chain joins TRBV28 to TRBJ2-7; TRBD2 matches at 7 bases. J was trimmed by 1 base and V by 5 bases; bases with no gene match: 8. The CDR3 spans 15 residues. Per the germline V gene, CDR1 is MDHEN and CDR2 is SYDVKM. The CDR3 here is CASSRSGVPSYEQYF. CDR3 nucleotide sequence: TGTGCCAGCAGTCGCAGCGGGGTACCATCCTACGAGCAGTACTTC. Looking up the rest from reference TRBV28 and TRBJ2-7 gives the full variable domain: DVKVTQSSRYLVKRTGEKVFLECVQDMDHENMFWYRQDPGLGLRLIYFSYDVKMKEKGDIPEGYSVSREKKERFSLILESASTNQTSMYLCASSRSGVPSYEQYFGPGTRLTVT.

This clone is medium-sized in the sample. The chain employs TRBV25-1 and TRBJ2-1; 7 bases fit TRBD2. The CDR3 covers 17 residues. Germline CDR1 is MGHDK and CDR2 is SYGVNS. V was clipped by 5 bases and J by 8 bases; unmatched bases: 18. The CDR3 is CASSPREASGLVDEQFF. For the CDR3, the DNA is TGTGCCAGCAGTCCGAGGGAAGCTAGCGGCCTTGTTGATGAGCAGTTCTTC.

This sequence joins TRBV4-1 and TRBJ2-2; the D gene is possibly TRBD2 (6 bases). V lost 2 bases to trimming and J lost 1 base, with 8 bases between them. The CDR3 extends over 15 amino acids. Germline values: CDR1 MGHRA, CDR2 YSYEKL. DNA of the CDR3: TGCGCCAGCAGCCAACTGGGGGGGAACACCGGGGAGCTGTTTTTT. Protein: CASSQLGGNTGELFF.

There are a few counts of this clone. J is TRBJ2-2 and V is TRBV29-1, with 9 bases fitting TRBD2. Trimming at V came to 6 bases and at J to 8 bases, leaving 13 bases not matched to a gene. The length of the CDR3 is 15 residues. The germline CDR1 and CDR2 sequences are SQVTM and ANQGSEA. CDR3 amino acids: CSVQRGGRASGELFF. Here the CDR3 DNA reads TGCAGCGTCCAAAGGGGCGGGAGGGCAAGTGGGGAGCTGTTTTTT.

The genes are TRBV5-6 and TRBJ2-1; D is possibly TRBD2 (6 bases). The V and J ends lost 7 bases and 1 base respectively, with 15 bases between them. In germline, CDR1 is SGHDT, CDR2 YYEEEE. The CDR3 extends over 15 amino acids. CDR3 sequence: CASAPRDLSYNEQFF. DNA of the CDR3: TGTGCCAGCGCCCCCCGGGACTTGTCCTACAATGAGCAGTTCTTC.

The genes are TRBV6-5 and TRBJ2-7, with TRBD1 as a possible D gene (5 bases). The CDR3 spans 13 residues. Trimming pared 5 bases from V and 0 bases from J, leaving 8 bases between. Germline lookup yields CDR1 MNHEY and CDR2 SVGAGI. The CDR3, as DNA: TGTGCCAGCAGTCAGGGAACCTCCTACGAGCAGTACTTC. This encodes CASSQGTSYEQYF.

This sequence joins TRBV19 and TRBJ2-7; the match to TRBD2 covers 7 bases. Per germline, CDR1 LNHDA and CDR2 SQIVND (reference sequence). J gave up 1 base and V 5 bases, and 5 bases lay outside the gene matches. The CDR3 spans 14 residues. This chain's CDR3 is CASSLWEGSYEQYF. CDR3 DNA: TGTGCCAGTAGTCTGTGGGAGGGGTCCTACGAGCAGTACTTC.

The chain recombines TRBV11-2 with TRBJ1-1; a weak D match, TRBD1 (5 bases). Per germline, CDR1 SGHAT and CDR2 FQNNGV. V was trimmed by 2 bases and J by 11 bases, leaving 15 bases between them. The CDR3 length is 13 residues. This chain's CDR3 is CASSLSQGAAAFF. Here the CDR3 DNA reads TGTGCCAGCAGCTTATCACAAGGGGCGGCCGCTTTCTTT.

The V and J genes are TRBV7-9 and TRBJ1-4; TRBD1 might be the D (6 bases). From germline, CDR1 is SEHNR and CDR2 FQNEAQ (reference sequence). CDR3 length: 16 residues. V lost 4 bases to trimming and J lost 1 base, with 13 bases between them. The CDR3 spells CASSSGQLGTNEKLFF. DNA of the CDR3: TGTGCCAGCAGCTCTGGACAGTTAGGAACTAATGAAAAACTGTTTTTT.

The chain combines TRBV5-1 with TRBJ2-5, with 7 bases that match TRBD2. V trimming: 5 bases; J trimming: 4 bases; junction bases outside the gene matches: 8. Germline CDR1 is SGHRS and CDR2 is YFSETQ. The length of the CDR3 is 14 residues. CDR3 DNA sequence: TGCGCCAGCAGGGCTAGCGGAAGGGGAGAGACCCAGTACTTC. It specifies CASRASGRGETQYF.

The rearrangement joins TRBV6-6 to TRBJ1-1; the D gene is possibly TRBD1 (6 bases). CDR1 is MNHNY and CDR2 is SVGAGI in the germline V gene (reference sequence). CDR3 length equals 14 residues. With 6 bases removed from V and 4 bases from J, the gap between germline ends came to 15 bases. The CDR3 region has the DNA TGTGCCAGCAGAAAGGCAACAGGGAGCACTGAAGCTTTCTTT. Its protein product is CASRKATGSTEAFF.

This clone was recorded once. This rearrangement joins TRBV2 to TRBJ2-2, with D tentatively TRBD2 (6 bases). The CDR3 is 16 amino acids. Trimming shortened V by 4 bases and J by 0 bases, and 12 bases separated the two germline ends. Germline V lookup: CDR1 SNHLY, CDR2 FYNNEI. In DNA, the CDR3 is TGTGCCAGCAGTGTCATTAGCGGAGCGAACACCGGGGAGCTGTTTTTT. Translated: CASSVISGANTGELFF.

This chain joins TRBV29-1 and TRBJ2-7, with a weak D call TRBD2 (5 bases). Trimming stripped 7 bases from V and 4 bases from J, with 11 bases between. The CDR3 is made up of 11 amino acids. The germline V gene has CDR1 SQVTM and CDR2 ANQGSEA. The CDR3 sequence is CSAKGGYEQYF. The CDR3 DNA sequence: TGCAGCGCAAAGGGCGGGTACGAGCAGTACTTC.

This clone came up once. The chain combines TRBV7-9 with TRBJ2-7, with D perhaps TRBD2 (5 bases). The CDR3 spans 12 residues. The V gene lost 3 bases and the J gene lost 3 bases, with 6 bases spanning the gap. Germline lookup yields CDR1 SEHNR and CDR2 FQNEAQ (reference sequence). CDR3 coding DNA: TGTGCCAGCAGCTTCGGGGTCTACGAGCAGTACTTC. As protein: CASSFGVYEQYF.

In regard to this clone: Other DNA sequences in this specimen translate into the identical CDR3. The chain has TRBV18 and TRBJ2-5, with D possibly being TRBD1 (5 bases). Trimming shortened V by 3 bases and J by 3 bases, and 8 bases separated the two germline ends. Per germline, CDR1 KGHSH and CDR2 LQKENI. This CDR3 has 13 residues. The CDR3 loop reads CASSPDTKETQYF. CDR3 in DNA: TGTGCCAGCTCACCGGACACTAAAGAGACCCAGTACTTC.

The chain is built from TRBV5-1 and TRBJ2-3, with 12 bases aligning to TRBD2. The germline V gene has CDR1 SGHRS and CDR2 YFSETQ. V shed 3 bases and J 6 bases; nucleotides not matched to a gene: 2. The CDR3 covers 14 residues. This CDR3 reads CASSSGTSGDTQYF. As DNA, the CDR3 is TGCGCCAGCAGCTCCGGGACTAGCGGGGATACGCAGTATTTT.

The chain links TRBV13 to TRBJ2-2, with 10 positions matching TRBD1. The germline V gene encodes CDR1 PRHDT and CDR2 FYEKMQ (reference sequence). V lost 5 bases and J lost 6; bases outside the gene matches: 6. This CDR3 comprises 15 residues. The CDR3 protein is CASSPGTGVAGELFF. CDR3 DNA: TGTGCCAGCAGCCCTGGGACAGGGGTTGCCGGGGAGCTGTTTTTT.